This passage covers 7 T cell receptor beta chains from one sample sequenced in a study of beta chain features in type 1 diabetes. The investigators reverse transcribed all of the isolated RNA, so they sequenced expressed TCRB transcripts. The assay was immunoSEQ multiplex PCR, and TCRdb's table has in-frame clones only and misses some. There are hundreds of thousands of clones in the sample; less than 9.5% occur only once, and approximately 0.44% lies in the top ten. Input material: central memory CD4+ T cells from blood. The receptors derive from a woman under 30 in good health.

This clone was observed a few times. The chain is built from TRBV11-2 and TRBJ2-1; either TRBD1 or TRBD2 may supply D (5 bases each). There are 13 residues in the CDR3. Germline V CDR1 and CDR2: SGHAT, FQNNGV. Trimming took 0 bases from V and 9 from J, leaving 9 bases between them. The CDR3 reads CASSLEGRAEQFF. The CDR3 nucleotides read TGTGCCAGCAGCTTAGAGGGGCGGGCTGAGCAGTTCTTC.

The chain joins TRBV18 to TRBJ2-3, with TRBD2 matching 10 bases. The trim removed 2 bases at V and 4 bases at J, leaving 9 bases unmatched. CDR3 length: 17 amino acids. Germline lookup yields CDR1 KGHSH and CDR2 LQKENI. CDR3 nucleotide sequence: TGTGCCAGCTCACCAAGGACTAGCGGTTTGTGGGCAGATACGCAGTATTTT. This gives the protein CASSPRTSGLWADTQYF.

This rearrangement joins TRBV27 to TRBJ2-3; D not certain. V was trimmed by 5 bases and J by 7 bases, leaving 7 bases between them. This CDR3 comprises 11 residues. Germline V gene lookup returns CDR1 MNHEY and CDR2 SMNVEV (reference sequence). The CDR3 region is CASSERNTQYF. In nucleotides, the CDR3 is TGTGCCAGCAGTGAACGTAATACGCAGTATTTT.

This clone was counted between two and nine times. The J gene is TRBJ2-7, the V gene TRBV2; perhaps D is TRBD1 or TRBD2 (7 bases each). With 3 bases removed from V and 0 bases from J, the gap between germline ends came to 18 bases. This CDR3 has 17 amino acids. Germline lookup yields CDR1 SNHLY and CDR2 FYNNEI. The CDR3 bases are TGTGCCAGCAGTGATTCTTTCCGGGGGGACAGCTCCTACGAGCAGTACTTC. This codes for CASSDSFRGDSSYEQYF. Full variable domain (outside the CDR3, taken from reference TRBV2 and TRBJ2-7): EPEVTQTPSHQVTQMGQEVILRCVPISNHLYFYWYRQILGQKVEFLVSFYNNEISEKSEIFDDQFSVERPDGSNFTLKIRSTKLEDSAMYFCASSDSFRGDSSYEQYFGPGTRLTVT.

In its sample, this clone was seen a few times. This chain connects TRBV5-4 to TRBJ2-6; D gene uncertain. The CDR3 runs 16 residues. Germline values: CDR1 SGHNT, CDR2 YYREEE (reference sequence). Between the trimmed V and J ends, which lost 4 bases and 0 bases, there was a span of 11 bases. As DNA, the CDR3 is TGTGCCAGCAGCCGTGAGCTAAGCTCTGGGGCCAACGTCCTGACTTTC. It codes for CASSRELSSGANVLTF.

The V and J genes are TRBV6-6 and TRBJ2-7; 9 positions match TRBD2. Trimming took 5 bases from V and 3 from J; bases not matched to a gene: 11. Per the germline V gene, CDR1 is MNHNY and CDR2 is SVGAGI (reference sequence). The CDR3 extends over 16 amino acids. DNA of the CDR3: TGTGCCAGCAGTGGGCTCGGACTAGCGTTCAGCTACGAGCAGTACTTC. It yields the protein CASSGLGLAFSYEQYF.

This clone was seen a few times. V gene TRBV7-8 combines with J gene TRBJ1-2; the D is unclear. Germline V gene lookup returns CDR1 SGHVS and CDR2 FQNEAQ. Deletions cut 11 bases from V and 0 bases from J, with 13 bases between. There are 13 residues in the CDR3. CDR3 nucleotide sequence: TGTGCCTGCGGTGGCTATTCTAACTATGGCTACACCTTC. Amino acids: CACGGYSNYGYTF.